The entry below describes one TCR beta chain. The authors' processing: Reference gene primers were amplified, and this amplification served to estimate nucleated cell counts. TCRdb's copy holds only in-frame clones and misses some; the assay was immunoSEQ multiplex PCR. V, J and clone size derive from that table, while D and trimming were established from the DNA sequence. The repertoire has approximately 200,000 clones, approximately 85% of them found once; the top ten carry under 9.5%. These data belong to a study of blood T cell repertoires in COVID-19. The CDR3 covers 18 residues. The V gene's germline CDR1 is MDHEN and CDR2 SYDVKM. V gave up 7 bases and J gave up 5 bases; unmatched junction bases: 19. Each participant's cohort was designated according to participant-reported clinical history.

This receptor was taken from a woman in her twenties or thirties who had recovered from COVID-19. The genes are TRBV28 and TRBJ1-1; 10 nucleotides match TRBD1. Sample: PBMCs or T cells enriched from blood (not recorded which). CDR3 amino acids: CASTSAGTGALSETEAFF. The CDR3 coding sequence is TGTGCCAGCACCTCCGCCGGGACAGGGGCGCTGAGTGAGACTGAAGCTTTCTTT.